This TCR gamma chain was sequenced in a study of Vδ1+ human thymocytes. The ends lost 3 bases at V and 7 bases at J; junction bases unmatched: 3. CDR3 size: 11 residues. CDR1 and CDR2 from the germline V gene are EGSNGY and YDSYNSKV. RNA was extracted from the cells and then reverse transcribed. The CDR3 regions were amplified by multiplex PCR from V-gene primers to a constant-region primer. TCRdb re-analyzed the multiplex PCR reads via CATT. The repertoire includes about 36,000 gamma-chain clones, 20% of them detected once, and 1.9% sits in the top ten. Findings of the study overall: Thymic TRG and TRD repertoires appeared highly polyclonal, with Gaussian CDR3 length distributions.

This clone occurred a few times. Its matching antigen is unknown. Sequencing was done on a sample of Vdelta1+ gamma-delta thymocytes from the thymus. Described subset: FACS-sorted CD3+ TCRalphabeta- TCRVdelta1+ TCRVdelta2- thymocytes. The chain combines TRGV2 with TRGJ1 or TRGJ2. The origin of this receptor is a girl under three years old who had congenital heart surgery. CDR3 sequence: CATWDPYKKLF. The CDR3 region has the DNA TGTGCCACCTGGGACCCGTATAAGAAACTCTTT.